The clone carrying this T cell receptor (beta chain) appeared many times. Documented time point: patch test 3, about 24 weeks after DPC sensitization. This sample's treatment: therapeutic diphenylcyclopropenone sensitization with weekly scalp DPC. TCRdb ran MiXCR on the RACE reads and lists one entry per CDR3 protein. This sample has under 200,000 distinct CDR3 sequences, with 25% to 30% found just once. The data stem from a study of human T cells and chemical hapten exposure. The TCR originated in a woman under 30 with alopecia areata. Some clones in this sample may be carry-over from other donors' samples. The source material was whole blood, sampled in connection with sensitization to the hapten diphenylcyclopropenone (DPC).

CDR3 nucleotides: TGTGCCAGCAGCCCCCGAATGGGCAATGAGCAGTTCTTC. Its translation is CASSPRMGNEQFF. The chain carries TRBV3-1 and TRBJ2-1; D unresolved. Between the trimmed V and J ends, which lost 4 bases and 6 bases, there was a span of 10 bases. CDR3 length equals 13 residues. The germline V gene encodes CDR1 LGHDT and CDR2 YNNKEL (reference sequence).